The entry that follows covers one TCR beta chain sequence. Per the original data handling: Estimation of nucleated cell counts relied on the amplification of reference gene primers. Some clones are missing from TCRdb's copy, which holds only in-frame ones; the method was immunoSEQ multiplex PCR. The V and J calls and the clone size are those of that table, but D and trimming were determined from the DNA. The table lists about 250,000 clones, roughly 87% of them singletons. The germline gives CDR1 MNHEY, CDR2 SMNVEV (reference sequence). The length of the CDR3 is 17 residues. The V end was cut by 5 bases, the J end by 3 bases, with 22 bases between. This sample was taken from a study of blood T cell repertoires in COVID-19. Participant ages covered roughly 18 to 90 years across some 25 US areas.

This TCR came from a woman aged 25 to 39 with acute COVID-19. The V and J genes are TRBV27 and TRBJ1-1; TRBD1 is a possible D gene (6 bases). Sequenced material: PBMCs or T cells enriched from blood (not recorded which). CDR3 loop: CASSRNSGVGVHTEAFF. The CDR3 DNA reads TGTGCCAGCAGTCGAAACTCAGGGGTGGGGGTGCACACTGAAGCTTTCTTT.